Each of the 8 T cell receptor beta chains below was sequenced from the same sample in a study of T cells in women clearing cervical HPV infection. The table came from immunoSEQ multiplex PCR; TCRdb's copy has only in-frame clones and leaves some out. This sample contains about 30,000 clones. The sequenced sample consisted of blood buffy coat. All receptors come from a woman between 18 and 70 years old with a cervical HPV16 infection that either progressed to CIN3+ or cleared (not recorded which).

Concerning this clone: The CDR3 end is not reached by the read, which stops 3 residues before it; the germline J gene fills it in. The gene calls are TRBV18 and TRBJ2-1; TRBD1 matches at 8 bases. Germline CDR1 and CDR2: KGHSH and LQKENI. The CDR3 spans 15 residues. J gave up 7 bases and V 3 bases, and 8 bases lay outside the gene matches. The sequenced CDR3 bases are TGTGCCAGCTCACCTTGGGGGGACAGGATAAATGAG. It encodes CASSPWGDRINE. The full CDR3 reads CASSPWGDRINEQFF.

Note on this clone: The missing CDR3 end, 3 residues past where the read stops, is filled in from the germline J gene. The V call is TRBV5-1, the J call TRBJ2-5, with TRBD2 matching over 10 bases. The germline V gene has CDR1 SGHRS and CDR2 YFSETQ. Losses at the gene ends were 0 bases for V and 1 base for J; bases not matched to a gene: 6. This CDR3 has 17 residues. The CDR3 DNA, read in part, is TGCGCCAGCAGCTTGGGGGTAGCGGGAGGCTTCCAAGAGACC. Protein: CASSLGVAGGFQET. The whole CDR3 reads CASSLGVAGGFQETQYF. The full variable domain, rest sourced from reference TRBV5-1 and TRBJ2-5, is KAGVTQTPRYLIKTRGQQVTLSCSPISGHRSVSWYQQTPGQGLQFLFEYFSETQRNKGNFPGRFSGRQFSNSRSEMNVSTLELGDSALYLCASSLGVAGGFQETQYFGPGTRLLVL.

Points on this clone: From the germline J gene comes the end of the CDR3, since the read stops 3 residues before it. The chain combines TRBV19 with TRBJ2-3; TRBD2 matches 13 bases. V was pared by 4 bases and J by 3 bases, with 13 bases of the junction left unmatched. The CDR3 loop spans 19 amino acids. The germline CDR1 and CDR2 sequences are LNHDA and SQIVND (reference sequence). The CDR3 spells CASSTLPTSTSGRTDTQYF. The covered CDR3 bases are TGTGCCAGTAGTACCCTACCAACTTCGACTAGCGGGAGGACAGATACG.

With respect to this clone: The read stops 3 residues short of the end of the CDR3; the missing end is completed from the germline J gene. This chain connects TRBV10-1 to TRBJ1-6, with 7 bases matching TRBD1. Trimming removed 0 bases from V and 6 bases from J; junction bases left unmatched: 14. CDR3 length: 19 residues. Germline V lookup: CDR1 WNHNN, CDR2 SYGVQD (reference sequence). The DNA read from the CDR3 is TGCGCCAGCAGTGAGTCGTTTGTGTGGAGGGGGCCCTGTAATTCACCC. Translating gives CASSESFVWRGPCNSP. The full CDR3 sequence reads CASSESFVWRGPCNSPLHF.

For this clone: The read falls 3 residues short of the CDR3 end, and the missing part is taken from the germline J gene. J is TRBJ2-7 and V is TRBV5-1; 7 bases agree with TRBD1. Germline loops: CDR1 SGHRS, CDR2 YFSETQ. This CDR3 region has 14 residues. J was trimmed by 1 base and V by 4 bases; bases with no gene match: 5. Incomplete CDR3 DNA: TGCGCCAGCAGCGGAGCGACAGGGTCCTACGAG. This encodes CASSGATGSYE. The CDR3 as a whole reads CASSGATGSYEQYF.

Regarding this clone: The read comes to an end 3 residues before the CDR3 does, leaving the germline J gene to fill in the end. This rearrangement joins TRBV5-1 to TRBJ2-1; D perhaps matches TRBD2 (7 bases). Germline CDR1 SGHRS, CDR2 YFSETQ. V was cut by 4 bases and J by 7 bases, with 18 bases left in between. This CDR3 is 15 amino acids long. The CDR3 bases that were read are TGCGCCAGCAGCGAAGGGGGGGCGATGGTTAATGAG. Translated: CASSEGGAMVNE. The full CDR3 sequence reads CASSEGGAMVNEQFF.

This clone is called medium-sized based on its frequency. The CDR3 end is not reached by the read, which stops 3 residues before it; the germline J gene fills it in. The V gene is TRBV2, the J gene TRBJ2-7; TRBD2 matches 8 bases. The CDR3 totals 16 residues. V lost 3 bases, J lost 3 bases, and 10 bases stayed unmatched. Germline V gives CDR1 SNHLY, CDR2 FYNNEI. CDR3 bases read: TGTGCCAGCAGTGAGGGGGGGAGCGGGAGTTACTACGAG. Protein sequence: CASSEGGSGSYYE. The whole CDR3 region reads CASSEGGSGSYYEQYF.

CDR3 protein: CAISASGENQPQYF. CDR3 DNA, as far as it was read: TGTGCCATCAGTGCTTCAGGGGAAAATCAGCCT. The chain has TRBV10-3 and TRBJ2-4; D perhaps matches TRBD1 (6 bases). The read comes to an end 3 residues before the CDR3 does, leaving the germline J gene to fill in the end. The germline V gene encodes CDR1 ENHRY and CDR2 SYGVKD. The CDR3 extends over 14 amino acids.